This record covers a single T cell receptor gamma chain. Its antigen remains unknown. Different DNA sequences within this sample yield the same CDR3. This record comes from a study of Vδ1+ human thymocytes. General study points: Highly polyclonal TRG and TRD repertoires with Gaussian CDR3 length distributions appeared in thymus. Despite high sort purity, approximately 20% of thymic T cell receptor delta sequences were Vdelta2.

The germline gives CDR1 VENAVY, CDR2 YDSYNSRV. The CDR3 is 12 amino acids. Trimming cost V 0 bases and J 6 bases; bases outside gene matches: 2. Sequences come from RNA converted to cDNA by reverse transcription. CDR3 amplicons came from multiplex PCR with pooled V-gene forward and constant-region reverse primers. TCRdb re-called the multiplex PCR reads with CATT. The sample contains 8,000 to 9,000 gamma-chain clones, roughly 56% of which appear only once. Source material: Vdelta1+ gamma-delta thymocytes from the thymus. The subset was: FACS-sorted CD3+ TCRalphabeta- TCRVdelta1+ TCRVdelta2- thymocytes. The receptor comes from a girl under two years old who had congenital heart surgery. The chain joins TRGV8 to TRGJ1 or TRGJ2. CDR3 loop: CATWDRGYKKLF. CDR3 DNA: TGTGCCACCTGGGATAGGGGTTATAAGAAACTCTTT.